Included here is one T cell receptor (beta chain) sequence, with context. What it recognizes is unknown. The data are from a study of post-analysis software for immune sequencing data. Study as a whole: The patients showed relapsing-remitting, secondary progressive and progressive-relapsing multiple sclerosis courses. Findings of the study overall: Comparison with controls showed significantly lower normalized Chao1 diversity in multiple sclerosis patients. The study found TRBV5-6, TRBV5-1 and TRBV20-1 among about five TRBV segments more frequent in patients than controls.

The germline V gene has CDR1 DFQATT and CDR2 SNEGSKA (reference sequence). The ends lost 2 bases at V and 3 bases at J; junction bases unmatched: 9. This CDR3 is 17 amino acids long. Unique molecular identifiers featured in each of the TCR beta cDNA libraries. Input populations of roughly 0.95 to 10 million T cells gave rise to approximately 480,000 cDNA molecules. One entry per CDR3 protein results from TCRdb running MiXCR on the PCR reads. The sample yields fewer than 550,000 distinct CDR3 sequences, about a third seen once. What was sequenced was blood. The rearrangement uses TRBV20-1 and TRBJ2-1; TRBD2 matches 11 bases. This sequence was found in a girl younger than 18 with multiple sclerosis. CDR3 sequence: CSARHGLAGGHYNEQFF. The CDR3, as DNA: TGCAGTGCTAGACATGGGCTAGCGGGGGGCCACTACAATGAGCAGTTCTTC.